The clone carrying this TCR beta chain has at least ten counts. What it binds is unknown. These data come from a study of prognosis after radiotherapy for stage I lung cancer. Study-level background: The study deemed all of its non-small cell lung cancer patients medically inoperable. Tumor types were squamous cell carcinoma in roughly 7 patients, adenocarcinoma in around eleven. General study points: Lower post-radiation Shannon entropy was seen in patients who went on to develop distant metastases.

Two-round multiplex PCR amplified TCR beta CDR3 from genomic DNA. Gene-specific primers for each TRBV and TRBJ gene drove first-round PCR. Universal primers primed the second round of PCR. TCRdb fed the multiplex PCR reads into MiXCR, producing one record per CDR3 protein. The data show about 35,000 distinct CDR3 sequences, approximately 35% seen once. Trimming removed 0 bases from V and 8 bases from J, with 15 bases in between. The CDR3 runs 15 residues. Germline lookup yields CDR1 MNHEY and CDR2 SVGEGT. This specimen consisted of PBMCs, obtained before or after stereotactic body radiation therapy (not recorded which). The clonotype originates from a donor at least 50 years old with non-small cell lung cancer. V and J are TRBV6-2 or TRBV6-3 and TRBJ2-3; maybe TRBD2 (7 bases). Written as DNA, the CDR3 is TGTGCCAGCAGTTACTCGAAGGGGGGGCCGGGTACGCAGTATTTT. It is translated as CASSYSKGGPGTQYF.